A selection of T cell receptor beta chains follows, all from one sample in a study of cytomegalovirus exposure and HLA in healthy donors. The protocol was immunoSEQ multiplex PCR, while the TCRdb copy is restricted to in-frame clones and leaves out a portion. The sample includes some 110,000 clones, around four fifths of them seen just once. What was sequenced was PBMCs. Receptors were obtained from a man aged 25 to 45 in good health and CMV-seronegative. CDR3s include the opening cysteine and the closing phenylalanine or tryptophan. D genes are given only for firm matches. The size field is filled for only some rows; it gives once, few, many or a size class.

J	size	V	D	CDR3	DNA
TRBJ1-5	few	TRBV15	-	CATSRASRGGNQPQHF	TGTGCCACCAGCAGAGCGTCCAGGGGTGGCAATCAGCCCCAGCATTTT
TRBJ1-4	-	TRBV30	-	CARSNEGATNEKLFF	TGTGCCCGCTCGAACGAGGGGGCAACTAATGAAAAACTGTTTTTT
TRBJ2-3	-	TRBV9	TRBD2	CASSVDQRGAVSTDTQYF	TGTGCCAGCAGCGTAGACCAGCGGGGGGCGGTGTCCACAGATACGCAGTATTTT
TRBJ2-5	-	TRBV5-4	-	CASSLSSAPQETQYF	TGTGCCAGCAGCTTGAGTAGCGCCCCCCAAGAGACCCAGTACTTC
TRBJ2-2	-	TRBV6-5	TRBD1	CASRIAGGTGELFF	TGTGCCAGCAGGATCGCAGGGGGCACCGGGGAGCTGTTTTTT
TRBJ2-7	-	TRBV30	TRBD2	CAWSADRTSGSRNSYEQYF	TGTGCCTGGAGCGCCGACCGGACTAGCGGGAGTCGGAACTCCTACGAGCAGTACTTC
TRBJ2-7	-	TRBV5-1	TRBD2	CASSLVREAYEQYF	TGCGCCAGCAGCTTGGTGCGGGAGGCTTACGAGCAGTACTTC
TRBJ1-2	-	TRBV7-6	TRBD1	CASSTWDSPRDGYTF	TGTGCCAGCAGCACTTGGGACAGCCCGAGGGATGGCTACACCTTC
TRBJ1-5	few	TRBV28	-	CASYRVGDSNQPQHF	TGTGCCAGTTACAGGGTTGGGGATAGCAATCAGCCCCAGCATTTT
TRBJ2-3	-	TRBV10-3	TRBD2	CAISEPTGTSGSYPDTQYF	TGTGCCATCAGTGAACCGACCGGGACTAGCGGGAGTTATCCAGATACGCAGTATTTT
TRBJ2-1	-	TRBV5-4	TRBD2	CASILGGLAGSNEQFF	TGTGCCAGCATCCTGGGGGGGCTAGCGGGTTCCAATGAGCAGTTCTTC
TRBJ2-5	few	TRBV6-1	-	CASSRQGGGETQYF	TGTGCCAGCAGTCGGCAGGGGGGCGGTGAGACCCAGTACTTC
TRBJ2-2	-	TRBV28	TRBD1	CASSLGTGGNTGELFF	TGTGCCAGCAGTTTGGGGACAGGGGGAAACACCGGGGAGCTGTTTTTT
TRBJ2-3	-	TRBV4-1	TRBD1	CASSREGTAPSTDTQYF	TGCGCCAGCAGCCGAGAGGGGACAGCTCCTAGCACAGATACGCAGTATTTT
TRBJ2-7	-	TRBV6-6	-	CASSYGAGTYEQYF	TGTGCCAGCAGTTACGGGGCAGGGACCTACGAGCAGTACTTC
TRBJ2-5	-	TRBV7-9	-	CASSPPHGMETQYF	TGTGCCAGCAGTCCCCCCCACGGGATGGAGACCCAGTACTTC
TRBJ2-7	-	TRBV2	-	CASSVAGGYGGNYEQYF	TGTGCCAGCAGTGTTGCTGGGGGATACGGCGGGAACTACGAGCAGTACTTC
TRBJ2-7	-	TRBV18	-	CASSPAGSRREQYF	TGTGCCAGCTCACCAGCGGGGTCGAGACGAGAGCAGTACTTC
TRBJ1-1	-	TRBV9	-	CASSPPQGFDTEAFF	TGTGCCAGCAGCCCCCCCCAGGGTTTCGACACTGAAGCTTTCTTT
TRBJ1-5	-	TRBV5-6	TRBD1	CASSFLTGKDQPQHF	TGTGCCAGCAGCTTTCTGACAGGGAAGGATCAGCCCCAGCATTTT
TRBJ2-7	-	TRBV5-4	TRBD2	CASRLAGAGEQYF	TGTGCCAGTAGGCTAGCGGGGGCTGGAGAGCAGTACTTC
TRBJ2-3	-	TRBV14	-	CASSDDTSGSGDTQYF	TGTGCCAGCAGCGATGATACAAGCGGGTCCGGGGATACGCAGTATTTT
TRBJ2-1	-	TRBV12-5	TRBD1	CASGLGTGGKGQFF	TGTGCTAGTGGTCTCGGGACAGGGGGAAAAGGGCAGTTCTTC
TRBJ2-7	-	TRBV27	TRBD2	CASSFYAGAPYEQYF	TGTGCCAGCAGTTTTTACGCGGGAGCCCCCTACGAGCAGTACTTC
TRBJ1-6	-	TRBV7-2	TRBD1	CASSYMTGGSSPLHF	TGTGCCAGCAGCTACATGACAGGGGGAAGCTCACCCCTCCACTTT
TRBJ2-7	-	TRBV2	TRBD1	CASSEGPGQGAYEQYF	TGTGCCAGCAGTGAAGGCCCGGGACAGGGGGCGTACGAGCAGTACTTC
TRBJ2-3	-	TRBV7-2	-	CASSPRLAAYTDTQYF	TGTGCCAGCAGCCCTCGCTTAGCGGCCTACACAGATACGCAGTATTTT
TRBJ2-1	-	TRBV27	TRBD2	CASSAVAGGHEQFF	TGTGCCAGCAGTGCGGTAGCGGGAGGCCATGAGCAGTTCTTC